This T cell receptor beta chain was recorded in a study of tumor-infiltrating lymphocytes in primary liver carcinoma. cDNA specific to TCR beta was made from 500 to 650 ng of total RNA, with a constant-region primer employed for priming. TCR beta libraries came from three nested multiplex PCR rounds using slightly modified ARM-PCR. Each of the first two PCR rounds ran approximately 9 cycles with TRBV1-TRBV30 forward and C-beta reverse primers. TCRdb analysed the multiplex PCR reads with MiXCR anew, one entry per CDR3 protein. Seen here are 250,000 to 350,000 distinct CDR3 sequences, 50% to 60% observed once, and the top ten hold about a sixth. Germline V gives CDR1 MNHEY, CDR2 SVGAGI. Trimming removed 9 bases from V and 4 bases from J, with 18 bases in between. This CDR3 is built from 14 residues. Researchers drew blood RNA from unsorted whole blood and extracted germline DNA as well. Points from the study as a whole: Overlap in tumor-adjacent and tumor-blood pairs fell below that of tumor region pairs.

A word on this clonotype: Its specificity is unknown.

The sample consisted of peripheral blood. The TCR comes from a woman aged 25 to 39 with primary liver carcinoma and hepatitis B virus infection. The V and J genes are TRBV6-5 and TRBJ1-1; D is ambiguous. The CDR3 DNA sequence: TGTGCCAGTGCAGACTTGAGGGTCGGCACTGAAGCTTTCTTT. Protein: CASADLRVGTEAFF.